This T cell receptor (beta chain) was found in a study of cytomegalovirus exposure and HLA in healthy donors (TCRdb year 2017). For context, the study as a whole: An earlier analysis of several hundred of the donors reported approximately 300 Gb of sequence data and 100 million to 120 million unique TCR beta sequences obtained from 180 million or so T cells. An early release covering roughly 600 HLA-typed donors comprised roughly 300 gigabases of sequencing data and around 80 million unique TCR sequences. A later analysis re-analyzed previously published TCR beta repertoires from roughly 690 donors and added high-resolution HLA genotyping to study TCR occurrence patterns. A few DR-DQ haplotypes were handled as single units for association and clustering because linkage in the cohort was strong. All discovery cohort repertoires had been generated on a single sequencing platform. An earlier analysis of approximately 640 of the donors applied high-throughput TCR beta sequencing to assess whether each TCR beta V gene segment acted as functional or pseudogenic. Typing coverage differed by locus: A, B, C, DRB1 and DQB1 were typed in about 620-630 donors, DQA1 in approximately 520, DPA1 in roughly 590, and DPB1 in about 450. HLA typing included class I and class II loci at four-digit resolution. The genetic ancestry cluster associated with self-reported Caucasian donors included roughly four fifths of the roughly 360 genotyped donors. In a later genetic analysis, genome-wide SNP genotypes for about 60% of the 666 donors were used, and that subset was treated as a discovery cohort. Alongside the repertoire data, information on donor age, sex, ethnicity and CMV serostatus was compiled. In the later analysis, no new phenotypic data were used to find candidate immune exposures; instead, reliance was placed on TCR beta sequences and their occurrence across donors. In addition to the first cohort of 666 subjects, a separate validation cohort of under 150 different subjects was used. The study was designed to test whether signatures of past pathogen exposure could be identified by cataloging public T cell receptors. To predict cytomegalovirus infection status, the study combined high-throughput TCR immunosequencing, statistical association of individual TCRs with disease status, and machine learning. Among about 410 genotyped donors of the cohort, an average of approximately 240,000 unique TCR beta nucleotide sequences was sequenced per donor, of which 15% to 20% were non-productive. Using immunosequencing, the study profiled T cell repertoires from 550 to 750 subjects and related those repertoires to cytomegalovirus serostatus.

In total, roughly 710 healthy bone marrow donors made up the cohort. Cohort members were all nominally healthy when sampled, although unrecorded immune exposures were likely present. CMV serostatus was positive for 250 to 300 and negative for 352 of the 666 cohort members, and was not recorded for this donor. A peripheral blood sample was provided by each donor, and peripheral blood mononuclear cells were used for TCR beta sequencing. Genomic DNA was extracted from the blood cell samples with the Qiagen DNeasy Blood Extraction Kit. The library was generated by the immunoSEQ multiplex PCR assay. For the multiplex PCR, a mixture combining 60 forward primers for TCR Vbeta segments and 13 reverse primers for TCR Jbeta segments was used. A multiplex PCR assay on genomic DNA amplified the CDR3 region of rearranged TCR beta genes. Amplified TCR beta libraries were sequenced as 87-base-pair reads on the Illumina HiSeq System. In the authors' own workflow: A later analysis counted about 80 million unique TCR beta chains across the 666 repertoires, and 10 million to 11 million of these chains were shared by at least two donors. Raw reads were error-corrected and collapsed into unique sequences with a nearest-neighbor algorithm that merged closely related sequences to remove PCR and sequencing errors. V, D and J gene segments were assigned by aligning CDR3 sequences to IMGT reference sequences. For a sequence to be retained, at least a six-nucleotide match to both a V gene segment and a J gene segment was required. A rearrangement counted as productive if the CDR3 had no stop codons and remained in frame with V and J, and every other rearrangement counted as non-productive. CDR3 was defined by IMGT convention, running from the second conserved V-encoded cysteine to the conserved J-encoded phenylalanine. In an earlier analysis of more than 550 of the donors, sequences lacking an unambiguous match to a single V gene segment were excluded. In an earlier analysis of approximately 560 of the donors, a V segment was called functional when productive rearrangements were above 56.7%, and segregating when the standard deviation between donors exceeded 5%. A statistical classification framework was developed to diagnose cytomegalovirus status using the catalog of TCR beta chain sequences. In a later analysis, TCR nucleotide sequences were compared against IMGT/GENE-DB human TR gene sequences so that V and J genes could be assigned. In a later analysis, CDR3 sequences and most-parsimonious VDJ recombination scenarios were assigned using the TCRdist pipeline. In a later analysis, each TCR beta chain was defined by its CDR3 amino acid sequence together with its V-gene family, and reads without a unique V-gene family were excluded. As a way to deal with suspected cross-contamination and a sequencing artifact, a later analysis dropped roughly 600 nucleotide sequences that were highly shared and had low generation probability. In a later analysis, a clonal expansion index for each public chain was calculated from normalized within-repertoire ranks of inferred template counts. Generation probabilities in a later analysis came from a VDJ recombination model fitted to out-of-frame rearrangements, and those results were checked against IGoR. In a later analysis, hypergeometric tests were used to score TCR-TCR, TCR-HLA and TCR-CMV co-occurrence, with a repertoire-size bias correction applied to TCR pairs. To estimate false discovery rates, a later analysis permuted the HLA or CMV assignments 20 times. A later analysis grouped co-occurring TCRs with DBSCAN, adding TCRdist sequence similarity when clustering within HLA-allele-positive subsets. For co-occurrence clustering, repertoires with fewer than 30,000 or more than 120,000 public chains were excluded, along with four or five repertoires with anomalous nucleotide sharing. Sourced from immuneACCESS, this table was stored by TCRdb with only in-frame sequences that have V and J called. A share of the clones is absent; for the studies checked, an unresolved V gene accounts for under half, and the remainder has no known explanation. V and J calls and clone size are copied from that table; D and trimming were computed from the DNA. In this sample the table shows about 82,000 clones, more than 60% of which occur a single time. 10% to 15% of the sample lies in the top ten.

Turning to this clone: Its binding antigen is unknown. Per-base qualities were not stored, and no clone one base away is much larger.

Broader findings and caveats from the paper: In a later analysis, the rate of TCR association differed among HLA loci, with DRB1 alleles having the most associated TCRs and HLA-C alleles having the fewest. Because counts were too low, fewer than 20 rarely observed V segments, including chromosome 9 orphons, were excluded from the earlier analysis of around 640 of the donors. This cohort had only TCR beta chains sequenced, and the lack of alpha or paired-chain data limited which features could be detected. Strong co-occurrence of HLA alleles, especially DR and DQ, made assigning TCR associations to individual alleles difficult. Sequencing depth was assumed to be roughly uniform across donors in the presence/absence analyses, though that assumption may not hold. A later genetic analysis reported fewer N-insertions in productive TCRs among donors in an Asian-associated ancestry cluster than the roughly 690-donor mean. Correlated functional status among segregating V segments might be attributable to linkage disequilibrium, but an unknown experimental factor could not be ruled out. Cytomegalovirus status was reported to be diagnosed by the classifier with high specificity and sensitivity in both the original and validation cohorts. In a later analysis, HLA-associated TCR beta chains were found to be more clonally expanded and to have lower generation probabilities than equally common non-associated chains. A further reported finding was that TCR beta sequences accurately predicted the HLA-A and HLA-B alleles for most subjects in the first cohort. A cluster of highly shared sequence variants was judged likely to be a technical artifact of the sequencing pipeline. Because HLA typing was missing for some donors at each locus, association tests included only the typed subset. Immune exposure information for the cohort was limited to CMV serostatus. Broadly in line with IMGT annotations, most TCR beta V segments showed up in productive rearrangements about 87% or about 30% of the time in an earlier analysis of under 700 of the donors. Specific HLA alleles were associated with about 17,000 TCR beta sequences at a false discovery rate of 0.05 in a later analysis. Most CMV-associated TCR beta chains appeared to be HLA-restricted in a later analysis, and the HLA associations seemed to be driven largely by CMV exposure. In vitro tests confirmed that three of the cytomegalovirus-associated TCR beta chains recognize cytomegalovirus antigens. The study listed over 150 TCR beta chains as associated with cytomegalovirus. In a later genetic analysis, a missense DCLRE1C variant was associated with V-gene and J-gene trimming of TCR beta chains, and the association was replicated in an independent cohort. In a later analysis, several top co-occurrence clusters were reported to appear linked to parvovirus B19, influenza, CMV and Epstein-Barr virus. According to the authors, the approach could potentially be generalized to other disease states and immunological phenotypes. Most TCR sequences were observed very rarely across donors, whereas some public TCRs were present in many individuals.

The sequence was collected from a human donor in good health. The sequenced sample was PBMCs.

The sequenced DNA: TGTGCCAGCAGCTCGCGACAGGGAAAGAACACTGAAGCTTTCTTT. This gives the protein CASSSRQGKNTEAFF. Recombination connected TRBV14 to TRBJ1-1, and 7 junction bases match TRBD1. At the junction V is shortened by 5 bases and J by 1 base; bases outside the gene matches: 7. The germline V gene sets CDR1 to SGHDN and CDR2 to FVKESK. Spanning cysteine to phenylalanine, the CDR3 consists of 15 amino acids. Of the read, only the CDR3 DNA is kept; its 45 bases are in frame from base 1.